A selection of T cell receptor beta chains follows, all from one sample in a study of OX40 agonist ivuxolimab in advanced cancers. The data were produced by immunoSEQ multiplex PCR, yet TCRdb's version contains in-frame clones alone and is incomplete. The sample lists around 80,000 clones, 85% to 90% occurring once. The specimen was CD4+ or CD8+ T cells sorted from blood, collected in a trial of the OX40 agonist ivuxolimab. These receptors originate from an adult with an advanced solid tumor such as melanoma, head and neck, liver or kidney cancer. CDR3s include the opening cysteine and the closing phenylalanine or tryptophan. Each record gives: V gene, clone size, D gene, J gene, CDR3 protein, CDR3 DNA. The D gene is left open where the match is weak. Clone size appears in some rows only: once, few, many, or a class for an expanded clone.

TRBV5-1	-	-	TRBJ2-5	CASSLSGAVETQYF	TGCGCCAGCAGCTTGTCGGGAGCTGTAGAGACCCAGTACTTC
TRBV11-1	-	TRBD1	TRBJ2-2	CASFPGQARAGELFF	TGTGCCAGCTTCCCGGGACAGGCGAGGGCCGGGGAGCTGTTTTTT
TRBV28	-	TRBD1	TRBJ1-4	CASSSTGATNEKLFF	TGTGCCAGCAGTTCGACAGGGGCAACTAATGAAAAACTGTTTTTT
TRBV5-1	-	-	TRBJ2-5	CASNSPGQETQYF	TGCGCCAGCAACTCCCCAGGACAAGAGACCCAGTACTTC
TRBV4-3	-	-	TRBJ2-3	CASSQGPSRQGDTQYF	TGCGCCAGCAGCCAAGGTCCTAGCCGCCAAGGGGATACGCAGTATTTT
TRBV10-3	-	TRBD1	TRBJ1-1	CAVRTGERNTEAFF	TGTGCCGTCAGGACAGGGGAGCGGAACACTGAAGCTTTCTTT
TRBV7-9	-	-	TRBJ1-1	CASNNVNTEAFF	TGTGCCAGCAACAACGTGAACACTGAAGCTTTCTTT
TRBV5-5	-	-	TRBJ2-5	CASSDDSQETQYF	TGTGCCAGCAGTGATGATAGCCAAGAGACCCAGTACTTC
TRBV28	-	-	TRBJ1-1	CASSPTNTEAFF	TGTGCCAGCAGCCCGACGAACACTGAAGCTTTCTTT
TRBV7-2	few	-	TRBJ1-1	CASSPRAALTEAFF	TGTGCCAGCAGCCCCAGAGCGGCTCTGACTGAAGCTTTCTTT
TRBV5-8	-	-	TRBJ2-7	CASSLALKGPLFEQYF	TGTGCCAGCAGCTTGGCCCTTAAGGGTCCACTATTTGAGCAGTACTTC
TRBV7-2	-	TRBD2	TRBJ2-5	CASSSLGTSGRETQYF	TGTGCCAGCAGCTCACTTGGGACTAGCGGGAGGGAGACCCAGTACTTC
TRBV18	few	-	TRBJ2-7	CASSPNVLSYEQYF	TGTGCCAGCTCACCAAACGTCCTCTCCTACGAGCAGTACTTC
TRBV19	-	-	TRBJ1-5	CASSIDVGRRDQPQHF	TGTGCCAGTAGTATAGATGTGGGGCGAAGGGATCAGCCCCAGCATTTT
TRBV5-1	-	-	TRBJ2-3	CASSLGPTGRSTDTQYF	TGCGCCAGCAGCTTGGGCCCCACGGGACGCAGCACAGATACGCAGTATTTT
TRBV28	-	TRBD1	TRBJ2-6	CASRSEGQGSSNVLTF	TGTGCCAGCAGATCCGAAGGACAGGGATCGTCCAACGTCCTGACTTTC
TRBV25-1	-	-	TRBJ2-7	CASSDSRVGFYEQYF	TGTGCCAGCAGTGATTCGCGGGTCGGGTTCTACGAGCAGTACTTC
TRBV29-1	-	-	TRBJ2-7	CSARGRERAYEQYF	TGCAGCGCCCGGGGTCGGGAGCGCGCTTACGAGCAGTACTTC
TRBV11-3	-	-	TRBJ2-3	CASSSGTGRDTQYF	TGTGCCAGCAGCTCCGGCACAGGGAGAGATACGCAGTATTTT
TRBV7-2	-	TRBD2	TRBJ2-7	CASSGRAGGPVEQYF	TGTGCCAGCAGCGGCCGGGCGGGAGGGCCGGTCGAGCAGTACTTC
TRBV25-1	-	TRBD2	TRBJ2-7	CASSEGGREGSYEQYF	TGTGCCAGCAGTGAAGGTGGACGGGAGGGGTCCTACGAGCAGTACTTC
TRBV11-3	-	-	TRBJ1-1	CASSLDDRGSEAFF	TGTGCCAGCAGCTTAGATGATAGGGGCTCTGAAGCTTTCTTT
TRBV6-4	-	-	TRBJ2-7	CASRGDISYEQYF	TGTGCCAGCAGGGGGGACATCTCCTACGAGCAGTACTTC
TRBV19	-	-	TRBJ1-2	CASSIDQQLGTYGYTF	TGTGCCAGTAGTATAGATCAGCAACTTGGAACCTATGGCTACACCTTC
TRBV7-8	once	TRBD2	TRBJ2-5	CASSTEGLAGGPGETQYF	TGTGCCAGCAGCACCGAGGGACTAGCGGGAGGGCCTGGAGAGACCCAGTACTTC
TRBV28	once	-	TRBJ2-3	CASSSQKRGLGADTQYF	TGTGCCAGCAGTTCTCAAAAACGGGGTTTAGGGGCAGATACGCAGTATTTT
TRBV5-1	-	-	TRBJ2-1	CASSPRGGSSYNEQFF	TGCGCCAGCAGCCCGCGGGGCGGAAGCTCCTACAATGAGCAGTTCTTC
TRBV5-8	-	TRBD2	TRBJ2-7	CASSVDGLVAYEQYF	TGTGCCAGCAGTGTGGACGGACTAGTAGCCTACGAGCAGTACTTC
TRBV4-3	few	-	TRBJ2-2	CASSQDRASGATGELFF	TGCGCCAGCAGCCAAGATCGAGCGAGTGGTGCCACCGGGGAGCTGTTTTTT
TRBV19	-	-	TRBJ2-6	CASSITSGAGANVLTF	TGTGCCAGTAGTATCACTTCGGGGGCTGGGGCCAACGTCCTGACTTTC
TRBV9	-	-	TRBJ2-1	CASSVEGTGNEQFF	TGTGCCAGCAGCGTAGAAGGAACCGGCAATGAGCAGTTCTTC
TRBV29-1	few	-	TRBJ2-6	CSVIGVAGANVLTF	TGCAGCGTAATCGGTGTAGCTGGGGCCAACGTCCTGACTTTC
TRBV7-9	few	TRBD1	TRBJ2-2	CASSQPGGYTGELFF	TGTGCCAGCAGCCAACCAGGGGGCTATACCGGGGAGCTGTTTTTT
TRBV6-1	-	TRBD1	TRBJ1-5	CASKRGTALGQPQHF	TGTGCCAGCAAGAGAGGGACAGCCCTCGGGCAGCCCCAGCATTTT
TRBV18	-	TRBD1	TRBJ1-1	CASSPDRVNTEAFF	TGTGCCAGCTCGCCGGACAGGGTTAACACTGAAGCTTTCTTT
TRBV7-2	-	-	TRBJ2-1	CASILTMGVREQFF	TGTGCCAGCATATTAACTATGGGGGTCAGGGAGCAGTTCTTC
TRBV7-2	-	-	TRBJ2-1	CASSLVMAQQFF	TGTGCCAGCAGCTTAGTTATGGCACAGCAGTTCTTC
TRBV30	-	-	TRBJ1-1	CAWRFIGTNTEAFF	TGTGCCTGGAGATTCATAGGGACTAACACTGAAGCTTTCTTT
TRBV29-1	-	TRBD1	TRBJ1-6	CSVTTGGNSPLHF	TGCAGCGTAACGACAGGGGGAAATTCACCCCTCCACTTT
TRBV28	-	-	TRBJ2-1	CASKKGRDSTYNEQFF	TGTGCCAGCAAGAAGGGCCGGGACTCGACCTACAATGAGCAGTTCTTC
TRBV6-5	-	TRBD1	TRBJ1-3	CASSYQFRGLGNTIYF	TGTGCCAGCAGTTACCAATTCAGGGGGCTCGGAAACACCATATATTTT
TRBV29-1	-	-	TRBJ2-3	CSVPQGWATDTQYF	TGCAGCGTTCCTCAGGGGTGGGCCACAGATACGCAGTATTTT
TRBV7-9	-	-	TRBJ2-1	CASSLSAGQSYNEQFF	TGTGCCAGCAGCTTATCGGCGGGCCAATCCTACAATGAGCAGTTCTTC
TRBV30	-	TRBD1	TRBJ2-2	CAWERTGKTGELFF	TGTGCCTGGGAGAGGACAGGGAAAACCGGGGAGCTGTTTTTT
TRBV6-5	once	-	TRBJ2-7	CASSGQSYEQYF	TGTGCCAGCAGCGGACAGTCCTACGAGCAGTACTTC
TRBV28	-	-	TRBJ2-3	CASSPHSTDTQYF	TGTGCCAGCAGTCCACACAGCACAGATACGCAGTATTTT
TRBV2	-	-	TRBJ2-5	CASSEQGPQYF	TGTGCCAGCAGTGAACAGGGGCCGCAGTACTTC
TRBV9	-	TRBD1	TRBJ1-3	CASSYGQGSGNTIYF	TGTGCCAGCAGCTACGGACAGGGTAGTGGAAACACCATATATTTT
TRBV5-4	-	TRBD2	TRBJ2-2	CASSSRTSGISGELFF	TGTGCCAGCAGCTCCAGGACTAGCGGGATCAGCGGGGAGCTGTTTTTT
TRBV28	-	-	TRBJ2-7	CASTEGQSSYEQYF	TGTGCCAGCACGGAGGGACAGAGCTCCTACGAGCAGTACTTC